Listed here are 23 T cell receptor beta chains from one sample, sequenced in a study of shared clonotypes between healthy human individuals. Profiling relied on immunoSEQ multiplex PCR, and the TCRdb table lists in-frame clones only, not all of them. Of 2 million to 3 million clones listed, 90% to 95% are singletons. Sequencing was carried out using naive CD4+ T cells from PBMCs. As to subset: CD45RA+ positively selected. The receptors here all came from a man in his late teens or twenties in good health. Some clones in this sample may be carry-over from other donors' samples.

The V call is TRBV28, the J call TRBJ2-3, with 8 bases matching TRBD1. CDR3 length: 14 amino acids. From germline, CDR1 is MDHEN and CDR2 SYDVKM. Germline trimming cut 5 bases from V and 5 bases from J; bases unmatched to any gene: 6. The CDR3 DNA reads TGTGCCAGCAGTACACAGGGGGTCTTAGATACGCAGTATTTT. Its translation is CASSTQGVLDTQYF.

The gene calls are TRBV5-4 and TRBJ2-7, with 7 bases that match TRBD1. CDR1 and CDR2 from the germline V gene are SGHNT and YYREEE (reference sequence). CDR3 size: 14 residues. V shed 1 base, J shed 5 bases, and the junction held 6 bases outside the gene matches. The CDR3 DNA follows: TGTGCCAGCAGCTTGAAGCGAGGGGGCCACGAGCAGTACTTC. Its translation: CASSLKRGGHEQYF.

Only one count was recorded for this clone. The chain has TRBV7-6 and TRBJ1-5; D is uncertain. Germline CDR1 reads SGHVS; CDR2 reads FNYEAQ. The CDR3 is 14 residues long. Trimming pared 4 bases from V and 5 bases from J, leaving 12 bases between. CDR3 sequence reads: CASSSSDTDQPQHF. The CDR3 DNA sequence: TGTGCCAGCAGCTCCTCAGACACCGATCAGCCCCAGCATTTT.

CDR3 in amino acids: CATSRVTSGWEGLNEQFF. CDR3 nucleotide sequence: TGTGCCACCAGCAGAGTGACTAGCGGGTGGGAGGGCCTGAATGAGCAGTTCTTC. The chain links TRBV15 to TRBJ2-1, with TRBD2 matching 10 bases. The CDR3 has 18 residues. Germline CDR1 is LNHNV and CDR2 is YYDKDF (reference sequence). Trimming took 1 base from V and 7 from J; bases not matched to a gene: 13.

This chain connects TRBV5-1 to TRBJ2-3, with 13 bases matching TRBD2. From germline, CDR1 is SGHRS and CDR2 YFSETQ. This CDR3 region has 14 residues. With V trimmed by 7 bases and J by 5 bases, 4 bases remained unmatched. CDR3 DNA: TGCGCCAGCGGAAGGACTAGCGGGAGAGATACGCAGTATTTT. This translates into CASGRTSGRDTQYF.

The genes are TRBV5-1 and TRBJ2-1; TRBD1 matches 7 bases. V lost 4 bases, J lost 5 bases, and 12 bases stayed unmatched. Per germline, CDR1 SGHRS and CDR2 YFSETQ. The CDR3 consists of 16 residues. The CDR3 spells CASSAHRDRRNNEQFF. The CDR3 nucleotides are TGCGCCAGCAGCGCTCACCGGGACAGAAGAAACAATGAGCAGTTCTTC.

The chain is built from TRBV9 and TRBJ2-5, with a weak D call TRBD2 (6 bases). Trimming shortened V by 3 bases and J by 9 bases, and 15 bases separated the two germline ends. Germline lookup yields CDR1 SGDLS and CDR2 YYNGEE. The CDR3 loop spans 13 amino acids. CDR3 residues: CASSAPHSGAQYF. Written as DNA, the CDR3 is TGTGCCAGCAGCGCCCCACATTCGGGGGCCCAGTACTTC. Full variable domain (rest looked up from reference TRBV9 and TRBJ2-5): DSGVTQTPKHLITATGQRVTLRCSPRSGDLSVYWYQQSLDQGLQFLIQYYNGEERAKGNILERFSAQQFPDLHSELNLSSLELGDSALYFCASSAPHSGAQYFGPGTRLLVL.

The V gene is TRBV10-2, the J gene TRBJ2-7; 9 nucleotides agree with TRBD2. CDR3 length equals 14 residues. In germline, CDR1 is WSHSY, CDR2 SAAADI. With 5 bases clipped from V and 3 bases from J, the junction kept 5 bases outside the gene matches. The CDR3 DNA reads as TGCGCCAGCAGTCCTAGCGGGATTCTCTACGAGCAGTACTTC. Translated: CASSPSGILYEQYF.

The chain carries TRBV6-4 and TRBJ2-7; D is unresolved. The CDR3 runs to 13 residues. Germline lookup yields CDR1 MRHNA and CDR2 SNTAGT. Trimming pared 10 bases from V and 0 bases from J, leaving 13 bases between. The CDR3 spells CAIGSLTSYEQYF. CDR3 coding DNA: TGTGCCATCGGCAGCTTAACCTCCTACGAGCAGTACTTC.

This chain links TRBV29-1 with TRBJ1-2, with 7 bases matching TRBD1. The CDR3 extends over 15 amino acids. After removal of 6 bases from V and 2 bases from J, the junction contained 12 bases not matched to a gene. Per the germline V gene, CDR1 is SQVTM and CDR2 is ANQGSEA. For the CDR3, the DNA is TGCAGCGTCGCCACACAACTAGGGGGCAACTATGGCTACACCTTC. Translated: CSVATQLGGNYGYTF.

The rearrangement uses TRBV15 and TRBJ1-2; D gene ambiguous. Trimming took 1 base from V and 3 from J, leaving 12 bases between them. The length of the CDR3 is 15 residues. The germline gives CDR1 LNHNV, CDR2 YYDKDF (reference sequence). CDR3 DNA sequence: TGTGCCACCAGCAGAGGGGGAGACGCCGACTATGGCTACACCTTC. Encoded protein: CATSRGGDADYGYTF. The full variable domain, with the rest looked up from reference TRBV15 and TRBJ1-2, is DAMVIQNPRYQVTQFGKPVTLSCSQTLNHNVMYWYQQKSSQAPKLLFHYYDKDFNNEADTPDNFQSRRPNTSFCFLDIRSPGLGDTAMYLCATSRGGDADYGYTFGSGTRLTVV.

V gene TRBV28 combines with J gene TRBJ2-5; 10 bases are shared with TRBD1. Trimming cost V 4 bases and J 2 bases; bases outside gene matches: 7. The CDR3 contains 16 residues. From germline, CDR1 is MDHEN and CDR2 SYDVKM. In nucleotides, the CDR3 is TGTGCCAGCAGTTCGGCCGGGACAGGGGATCAAGAGACCCAGTACTTC. Its protein is CASSSAGTGDQETQYF.

The V and J genes are TRBV6-5 and TRBJ2-6; D remains unclear. V gave up 2 bases and J gave up 0 bases, with 5 bases separating them. The germline gives CDR1 MNHEY, CDR2 SVGAGI. This CDR3 is 15 amino acids long. DNA of the CDR3: TGTGCCAGCAGTTACAAGAGCTCTGGGGCCAACGTCCTGACTTTC. Its protein product is CASSYKSSGANVLTF.

This chain uses TRBV27 with TRBJ1-3; D gene ambiguous. Trimming stripped 4 bases from V and 1 base from J, with 11 bases between. The germline V gene encodes CDR1 MNHEY and CDR2 SMNVEV (reference sequence). The CDR3 is made up of 15 amino acids. CDR3: CASSSSQASGNTIYF. CDR3 sequence (DNA): TGTGCCAGCAGTTCCTCTCAGGCGTCTGGAAACACCATATATTTT.

This sequence joins TRBV28 and TRBJ1-4; D gene unclear. The CDR3 consists of 16 residues. Trimming took 6 bases from V and 4 from J, leaving 18 bases between them. Germline V gives CDR1 MDHEN, CDR2 SYDVKM. CDR3 sequence (DNA): TGTGCCAGCAGGGAGATGCGGGTGTCCGGTAATGAAAAACTGTTTTTT. Translation gives CASREMRVSGNEKLFF.

The V call is TRBV5-8, the J call TRBJ1-5, with D hard to call. V was shortened by 2 bases and J by 0 bases, with 9 bases between the two germline ends. The CDR3 has 15 amino acids. Germline assignment: CDR1 SGHTS and CDR2 YDEGEE. The CDR3 region has the DNA TGTGCCAGCAGCTTTGTGAGATATAGCAATCAGCCCCAGCATTTT. Translation: CASSFVRYSNQPQHF.

As DNA, the CDR3 is TGTGCCAGCAGCTTAATCGGGCCAGGAGCTAACTATGGCTACACCTTC. Its protein is CASSLIGPGANYGYTF. This chain joins TRBV7-2 and TRBJ1-2; D gene unclear. The CDR3 totals 16 residues. CDR1 SGHTA and CDR2 FQGNSA come from the germline V gene. The V gene lost 2 bases and the J gene lost 0 bases, with 13 bases spanning the gap.

The genes are TRBV7-9 and TRBJ2-5, with 9 positions matching TRBD1. The CDR3 covers 14 residues. After removal of 1 base from V and 4 bases from J, the junction contained 1 base not matched to a gene. Germline CDR1 reads SEHNR; CDR2 reads FQNEAQ (reference sequence). The CDR3 protein is CASSLVDRGETQYF. In nucleotides, the CDR3 is TGTGCCAGCAGCTTAGTGGACAGGGGAGAGACCCAGTACTTC.

The count of this clone is one. Other DNA sequences of this sample code for an identical CDR3. The J gene is TRBJ2-7, the V gene TRBV11-2; 8 bases map to TRBD1. The CDR3 length is 15 residues. The V segment lost 1 base and the J segment 4 bases; nucleotides outside the gene matches: 6. Germline V gene lookup returns CDR1 SGHAT and CDR2 FQNNGV. DNA of the CDR3: TGTGCCAGCAGCTTAGGGCAGGGGGCTTCGTACGAGCAGTACTTC. Translation: CASSLGQGASYEQYF.

The chain recombines TRBV9 with TRBJ2-1, with TRBD2 identical over 9 bases. V dropped 0 bases and J dropped 4; count of bases not matched to a gene: 5. Germline-derived CDR1 and CDR2 are SGDLS and YYNGEE. The CDR3 totals 16 residues. The DNA of the CDR3 is TGTGCCAGCAGCGTAGGTGGCGGGAGGGTGTACAATGAGCAGTTCTTC. Translated, it gives CASSVGGGRVYNEQFF.

V gene TRBV6-1 combines with J gene TRBJ2-1; D tentatively fits TRBD1 or TRBD2 (5 bases each). Germline V gene lookup returns CDR1 MNHNS and CDR2 SASEGT. Trimming shortened V by 6 bases and J by 4 bases, and 13 bases separated the two germline ends. The CDR3 is made up of 14 amino acids. In nucleotides, the CDR3 is TGTGCCAGCAGGGGGACCATACCTTACAATGAGCAGTTCTTC. This encodes CASRGTIPYNEQFF.

The V and J genes are TRBV10-3 and TRBJ2-7; D tentatively reads TRBD1 or TRBD2 (5 bases each). V was pared by 8 bases and J by 13 bases, with 18 bases between. The germline gives CDR1 ENHRY, CDR2 SYGVKD. The CDR3 contains 11 residues. The CDR3 reads CAIGSGAGTYF. DNA for the CDR3: TGTGCCATCGGGTCCGGGGCAGGAACTTACTTC.

This chain joins TRBV27 and TRBJ1-1, with D tentatively TRBD1 (6 bases). This CDR3 is 16 amino acids long. From germline, CDR1 is MNHEY and CDR2 SMNVEV (reference sequence). V was shortened by 4 bases and J by 0 bases, with 15 bases between the two germline ends. As DNA, the CDR3 is TGTGCCAGCAGTTCCCCCCTCCGGGACATGAACACTGAAGCTTTCTTT. It encodes CASSSPLRDMNTEAFF.